This T cell receptor beta chain was sequenced for a study of T cell responses to AZD1222 COVID-19 vaccine. General study points: Unmutated regions of variants are reportedly targeted by nearly half of spike-specific TCRs. Clonal diversity was possibly underestimated, and white British individuals and females predominated among donors. Spike-specific TCRs gained breadth and depth after people received two AZD1222 doses. Seropositive at baseline were only a handful of AZD1222 recipients.

Remarks on this clone: Its antigen remains unknown.

Produced via immunoSEQ multiplex PCR; TCRdb's table is partial and in-frame only. Here the sample spans nearly 95,000 clones, more than 80% being singletons. CDR1 and CDR2 from the germline V gene are SGHTA and FQGNSA. V lost 5 bases, J lost 5 bases, and 18 bases lay in between. This CDR3 has 16 residues. This sample comprised peripheral blood, obtained 28 days after the second AZD1222 dose. The V call is TRBV7-2, the J call TRBJ1-4; D is perhaps TRBD1 (6 bases). The receptor comes from an adult who received the AZD1222 COVID-19 vaccine. As DNA, the CDR3 is TGTGCCAGCAGCCTAGGGCGGGACATTCGCAATGAAAAACTGTTTTTT. It encodes CASSLGRDIRNEKLFF.